This paragraph covers one T cell receptor beta chain sequence. The antigen is undetermined. Treatment noted: some 19 received Ad26.COV2.S at low or high dose, single or two shots; several received placebo; per-sample allocation not given. Vaccine and placebo recipients were sampled on day 63 after the first injection. The table came from immunoSEQ multiplex PCR; TCRdb's copy has only in-frame clones and leaves some out. The sample lists around 500,000 clones; about 89% were seen once. These data originate in a study of Ad26.COV2.S vaccination and SARS-CoV-2 variants. Study-level background: Donor allocation was to the COV1001 Ad26.COV2.S trial arm.

V shed 3 bases, J shed 4 bases, and the junction held 2 bases outside the gene matches. There are 15 residues in the CDR3. In germline, CDR1 is SGDLS, CDR2 YYNGEE. Study outcomes and limitations: Among vaccine recipients, spike-specific TCR breadth exceeded that of placebo recipients. Measures of TCR breadth and depth may have fallen short of total T cell responses.

The clonotype originates from a person between 18 and 65 years old who received the Ad26.COV2.S COVID-19 vaccine or a placebo. Here the sequenced sample was peripheral blood, taken in a trial of Ad26.COV2.S vaccine versus placebo. The chain recombines TRBV9 with TRBJ2-1; 12 bases line up with TRBD2. CDR3 region: CASSGTSGGYNEQFF. The CDR3 DNA follows: TGTGCCAGCAGCGGCACTAGCGGGGGGTACAATGAGCAGTTCTTC.